Listed below are T cell receptor beta chains from one sample, sequenced in a study of cytomegalovirus exposure and HLA in healthy donors. This table comes from immunoSEQ multiplex PCR, and its TCRdb copy is limited to in-frame clones, with some not included. The sample lists about 200,000 clones, 80% to 90% seen once, with about 1.2% in the top ten. The sequenced sample consisted of PBMCs. The receptor source for this set is a man aged 30 to 45 in good health and CMV-seronegative. Each CDR3 is given with its conserved first and last residue. The D gene is left open where the match is weak. Size is stated for part of the rows, as once, few or many counts, or as a class when the clone is expanded.

v_gene	abundance	j_gene	d_gene	CDR3aa	CDR3nt
TRBV6-6	once	TRBJ2-7	TRBD1	CASSSGDRQQYF	TGTGCCAGCAGTTCCGGGGACAGGCAGCAGTACTTC
TRBV21-1	-	TRBJ1-2	-	CAKRGKVLHYGYTF	TGTGCCAAAAGGGGGAAGGTTCTCCACTATGGCTACACCTTC
TRBV7-8	-	TRBJ2-2	TRBD2	CASSLAAGGQELFF	TGTGCCAGCAGCTTAGCTGCGGGGGGGCAGGAGCTGTTTTTT
TRBV7-2	-	TRBJ2-5	-	CASSWTVRETQYF	TGTGCCAGCAGCTGGACAGTCCGGGAGACCCAGTACTTC
TRBV7-9	-	TRBJ2-5	-	CASSLGLDLTQYF	TGTGCCAGCAGCTTAGGCCTAGACCTAACCCAGTACTTC
TRBV4-2	-	TRBJ1-2	-	CASSQERGFDYGYTF	TGTGCCAGCAGCCAAGAACGCGGGTTCGACTATGGCTACACCTTC
TRBV27	-	TRBJ2-2	-	CASSQDRNTGELFF	TGTGCCAGCAGTCAGGACAGGAACACCGGGGAGCTGTTTTTT
TRBV28	-	TRBJ2-7	-	CASKALGSGSHEQYF	TGTGCCAGCAAAGCCCTCGGCTCGGGGAGTCACGAGCAGTACTTC
TRBV7-2	-	TRBJ2-7	-	CASSLRGGYEQYF	TGTGCCAGCAGCTTAAGGGGGGGCTACGAGCAGTACTTC
TRBV15	-	TRBJ2-3	TRBD2	CASTGGSRPDTQYF	TGTGCCTCCACGGGAGGGTCCCGGCCAGATACGCAGTATTTT
TRBV27	-	TRBJ2-1	-	CASSLTPGESSYNEQFF	TGTGCCAGCAGTTTAACGCCAGGGGAGAGCTCCTACAATGAGCAGTTCTTC
TRBV19	-	TRBJ1-3	TRBD1	CASRLQGAEGNTIYF	TGTGCCAGTAGGCTACAGGGGGCGGAAGGAAACACCATATATTTT
TRBV9	-	TRBJ2-3	TRBD2	CASSVATSGGISTDTQYF	TGTGCCAGCAGCGTAGCTACTAGCGGGGGGATTAGCACAGATACGCAGTATTTT
TRBV28	few	TRBJ2-5	TRBD2	CASSGTSRETQYF	TGTGCCAGCAGTGGGACTAGTCGGGAGACCCAGTACTTC
TRBV5-1	-	TRBJ2-5	TRBD2	CASSPTSVQETQYF	TGCGCCAGCAGCCCGACTAGCGTACAAGAGACCCAGTACTTC
TRBV11-2	-	TRBJ2-3	TRBD2	CASSFGLAGVDTQYF	TGTGCCAGCAGCTTCGGACTAGCGGGAGTAGATACGCAGTATTTT
TRBV15	-	TRBJ2-7	-	CATSRDMSYEQYF	TGTGCCACCAGCAGAGATATGTCCTACGAGCAGTACTTC
TRBV5-1	-	TRBJ2-6	TRBD2	CASSLLAGGTLSGANVLTF	TGCGCCAGCAGCTTGTTAGCGGGGGGTACCCTCTCTGGGGCCAACGTCCTGACTTTC
TRBV6-1	-	TRBJ2-7	TRBD2	CASSPTSGGAGEQYF	TGTGCCAGCAGCCCGACTAGCGGGGGCGCCGGGGAGCAGTACTTC
TRBV25-1	-	TRBJ1-3	-	CASSLSGNTIYF	TGTGCCAGCAGTTTATCTGGAAACACCATATATTTT
TRBV6-1	-	TRBJ1-2	TRBD1	CASSGTANYGYTF	TGTGCCAGCAGCGGGACAGCTAACTATGGCTACACCTTC
TRBV27	-	TRBJ2-5	TRBD1	CASSFDRDETQYF	TGTGCCAGCAGTTTTGACAGGGATGAGACCCAGTACTTC
TRBV5-1	-	TRBJ2-5	TRBD2	CASSLAGGPYQETQYF	TGCGCCAGCAGCTTAGCGGGGGGGCCGTACCAAGAGACCCAGTACTTC
TRBV10-2	-	TRBJ1-5	TRBD1	CASSETGGNQPQHF	TGCGCCAGCAGCGAGACAGGGGGCAATCAGCCCCAGCATTTT